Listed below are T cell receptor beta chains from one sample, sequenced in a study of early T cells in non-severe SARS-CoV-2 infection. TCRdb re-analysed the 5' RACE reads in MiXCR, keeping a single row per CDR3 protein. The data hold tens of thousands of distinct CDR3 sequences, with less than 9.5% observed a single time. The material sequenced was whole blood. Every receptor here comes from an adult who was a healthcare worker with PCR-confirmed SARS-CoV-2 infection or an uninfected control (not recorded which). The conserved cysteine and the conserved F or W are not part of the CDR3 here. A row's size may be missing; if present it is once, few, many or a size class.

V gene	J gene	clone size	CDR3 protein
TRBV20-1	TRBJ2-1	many	SASVSGSKGGNEQF
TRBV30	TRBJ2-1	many	AWGSSYNEQF
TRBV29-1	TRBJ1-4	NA	SVEVGSAGSNEKLF
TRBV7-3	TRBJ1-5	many	ASSLSAAGQGADQPQH
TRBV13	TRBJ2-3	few	ASSSKTTSGTDTQY
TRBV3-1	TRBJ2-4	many	ASSQGTTRPKNIQY
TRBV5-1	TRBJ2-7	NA	ASSLDGTGGTYEQY
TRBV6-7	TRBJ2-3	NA	ASSGSDTQY
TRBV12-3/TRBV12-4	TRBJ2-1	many	ASGLWGFNEQF
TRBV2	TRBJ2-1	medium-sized	ASGGNEQF
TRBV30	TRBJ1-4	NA	AWTPRGQIRGNEKLF
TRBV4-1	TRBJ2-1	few	ASSLGAEREQF
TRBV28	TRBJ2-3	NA	ASSLSGFGKDTQY
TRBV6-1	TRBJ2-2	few	ASSEFAGELF
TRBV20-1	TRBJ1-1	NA	SVGGLNTEAF
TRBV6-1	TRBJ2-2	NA	ASSETLAGGELF
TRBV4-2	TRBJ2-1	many	ASSQGGASGLNNEQF
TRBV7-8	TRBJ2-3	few	ASSGTVSSDTQY
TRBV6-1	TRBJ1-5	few	ASSRDRRTDSNQPQH
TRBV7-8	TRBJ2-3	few	ASSPILEPGDTQY
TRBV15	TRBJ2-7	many	ATSRELAGRYEQY
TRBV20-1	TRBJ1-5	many	SAQGGQMFLGNQPQH
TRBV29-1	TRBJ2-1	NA	SVESGAGVF
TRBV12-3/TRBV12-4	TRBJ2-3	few	ASSIAGEADTQY
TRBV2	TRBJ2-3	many	ASSRTGTRTGDTQY
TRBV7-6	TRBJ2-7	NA	ASSLPYDEQY
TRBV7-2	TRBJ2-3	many	ASSHGGRSTDTQY
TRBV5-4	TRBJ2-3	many	ASTYLDTQY
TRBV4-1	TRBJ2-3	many	ASSPSPLAGPSDTQY
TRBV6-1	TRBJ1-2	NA	AIGRGPNYGYT
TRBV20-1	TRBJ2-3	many	SASEGGRTDTQY
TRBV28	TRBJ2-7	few	ASSSYREGEQY
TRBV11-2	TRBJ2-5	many	ASSSVSGYQETQY
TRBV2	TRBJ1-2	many	ASRERVNYGYT
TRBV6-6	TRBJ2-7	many	ASSSQGQGRAWEQY
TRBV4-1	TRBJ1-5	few	ASSQESWGPQH
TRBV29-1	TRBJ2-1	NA	SVVLAGGRTPLIYNEQF
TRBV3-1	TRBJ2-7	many	ASSRDRFGEQY
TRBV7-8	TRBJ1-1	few	ASSLGRRSTEAF
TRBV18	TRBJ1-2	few	ASSPGQGNDYGYT
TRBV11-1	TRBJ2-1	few	ASSPGRPRASEQF
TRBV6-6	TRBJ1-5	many	ASSFRRDQPQH
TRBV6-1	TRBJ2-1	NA	ASSEGVWSEQF
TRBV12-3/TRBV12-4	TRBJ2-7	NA	ASSPGQVYEQY
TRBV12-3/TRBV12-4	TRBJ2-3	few	ASSLTSGGATDTQY
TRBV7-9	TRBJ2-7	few	ASSPHEGYQY
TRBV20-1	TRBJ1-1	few	SAPENTEAF
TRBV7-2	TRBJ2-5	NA	ASTQLGQKQETQY
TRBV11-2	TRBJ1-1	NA	ASSLGSGRGTEAF
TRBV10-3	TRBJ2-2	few	AISEGNTGELF
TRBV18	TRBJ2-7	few	ASSPGQGGTYEQY
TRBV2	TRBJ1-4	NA	ASRGGNEKLF
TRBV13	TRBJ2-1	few	ASSDVPFTNREGEQF